These 20 T cell receptor beta chains were sequenced from one sample in a study of T cell changes during pregnancy in multiple sclerosis. This table comes from immunoSEQ multiplex PCR, and its TCRdb copy is limited to in-frame clones, with some not included. The data contain some 130,000 clones, about 96% of them singletons. The sequenced sample was peripheral blood, obtained after pregnancy. These receptors all come from a female donor with multiple sclerosis, enrolled in a pregnancy study.

V gene TRBV4-1 combines with J gene TRBJ2-1; unclear D gene. The CDR3 runs to 16 residues. The germline V gene encodes CDR1 MGHRA and CDR2 YSYEKL. V was trimmed by 0 bases and J by 0 bases, leaving 9 bases between them. The CDR3 loop reads CASSQESSYSYNEQFF. The CDR3, as DNA: TGCGCCAGCAGCCAAGAATCCTCCTACTCCTACAATGAGCAGTTCTTC.

The V gene is TRBV30, the J gene TRBJ2-5, with D perhaps TRBD2 (6 bases). The J call is doubtful: the DNA matches TRBJ2-7 better. The CDR3 covers 14 residues. Germline V gene sequence: CDR1 GTSNPN, CDR2 SVGIG (reference sequence). The CDR3: CAWSPGVFSYEQYF. The CDR3 region has the DNA TGTGCCTGGAGTCCGGGGGTGTTTTCCTACGAGCAGTACTTC.

This chain joins TRBV19 and TRBJ2-1; 11 positions match TRBD2. This CDR3 has 18 amino acids. Germline values: CDR1 LNHDA, CDR2 SQIVND (reference sequence). The V and J ends lost 5 bases and 5 bases, in that order; junction bases with no gene match: 14. CDR3 sequence: CASSVTPALAGAHNEQFF. DNA of the CDR3: TGTGCCAGTAGTGTAACCCCCGCACTAGCGGGAGCTCACAATGAGCAGTTCTTC.

The chain carries TRBV5-6 and TRBJ2-1, with 11 bases that match TRBD2. CDR1 is SGHDT, CDR2 YYEEEE, per germline. This CDR3 comprises 18 residues. The junction had 13 bases not matched to a gene; V was cut back by 4 bases and J by 4 bases. CDR3 sequence (DNA): TGTGCCAGCAGCCTCGGACTAGCGGGCTGGGGGGGTTACAATGAGCAGTTCTTC. Protein: CASSLGLAGWGGYNEQFF.

The chain couples TRBV7-2 to TRBJ2-5; 7 bases align to TRBD2. The CDR3 runs 21 residues. V lost 0 bases, J lost 1 base, and 20 bases stayed unmatched. CDR1 SGHTA and CDR2 FQGNSA come from the germline V gene. The chain's CDR3 is CASSLAPRWGRAGPTQETQYF. The CDR3 DNA reads TGTGCCAGCAGCTTAGCCCCAAGATGGGGGAGGGCCGGTCCCACCCAAGAGACCCAGTACTTC.

The chain has TRBV9 and TRBJ2-1; 10 positions match TRBD1. Trimming took 3 bases from V and 9 from J; bases not matched to a gene: 6. CDR1 SGDLS and CDR2 YYNGEE come from the germline V gene. The CDR3 spans 14 residues. The CDR3 nucleotides read TGTGCCAGCAGCGCCCGGGACAGGGGTAGTGAGCAGTTCTTC. Its protein is CASSARDRGSEQFF.

The V gene is TRBV9, the J gene TRBJ2-2, with 13 bases lining up with TRBD2. From germline, CDR1 is SGDLS and CDR2 YYNGEE. This CDR3 region has 17 residues. Trimming at V came to 3 bases and at J to 5 bases, leaving 7 bases not matched to a gene. CDR3 amino acids: CASSARSGLAGTGELFF. The DNA for the CDR3 is TGTGCCAGCAGCGCCCGATCGGGACTAGCGGGGACCGGGGAGCTGTTTTTT. Supplemented by reference TRBV9 and TRBJ2-2, the full variable domain reads DSGVTQTPKHLITATGQRVTLRCSPRSGDLSVYWYQQSLDQGLQFLIQYYNGEERAKGNILERFSAQQFPDLHSELNLSSLELGDSALYFCASSARSGLAGTGELFFGEGSRLTVL.

The chain links TRBV29-1 to TRBJ2-5, with D possibly TRBD2 on 5 matching bases. Germline lookup yields CDR1 SQVTM and CDR2 ANQGSEA. Trimming cost V 4 bases and J 1 base, with 7 bases left between them. The CDR3 has 12 amino acids. The CDR3 spells CSVGTSQETQYF. The CDR3 nucleotides read TGCAGCGTTGGGACTTCCCAAGAGACCCAGTACTTC. The complete variable domain, with remaining parts taken from reference TRBV29-1 and TRBJ2-5, reads SAVISQKPSRDICQRGTSLTIQCQVDSQVTMMFWYRQQPGQSLTLIATANQGSEATYESGFVIDKFPISRPNLTFSTLTVSNMSPEDSSIYLCSVGTSQETQYFGPGTRLLVL.

The V and J genes are TRBV5-1 and TRBJ2-6; D might be TRBD1 (5 bases). CDR3 size: 15 residues. Trimming cost V 5 bases and J 0 bases, with 9 bases left between them. CDR1 and CDR2 from the germline V gene are SGHRS and YFSETQ. The CDR3 reads CASRLDSSGANVLTF. For the CDR3, the DNA is TGCGCCAGCAGACTTGACAGCTCTGGGGCCAACGTCCTGACTTTC.

J is TRBJ2-7 and V is TRBV7-9; 9 bases align to TRBD1. Trimming removed 5 bases from V and 5 bases from J; junction bases left unmatched: 10. The length of the CDR3 is 15 residues. Germline CDR1 reads SEHNR; CDR2 reads FQNEAQ (reference sequence). The CDR3 DNA follows: TGTGCCAGCAGCCCCCGGGGACAGGGATATGACGAGCAGTACTTC. Translated, it gives CASSPRGQGYDEQYF.

This chain uses TRBV15 with TRBJ1-5; no clear D gene. Deletions cut 6 bases from V and 2 bases from J, with 11 bases between. The CDR3 has 14 residues. The V gene's germline CDR1 is LNHNV and CDR2 YYDKDF (reference sequence). Here the CDR3 reads CATRASGGNQPQHF. The CDR3 DNA reads as TGTGCCACCAGGGCCAGCGGCGGCAATCAGCCCCAGCATTTT.

This clone is a singleton in its sample. CDR3 DNA: TGTGCCAGCAGTGAGGTGGGGCACGGCCGCAATCAGCCCCAGCATTTT. This translates into CASSEVGHGRNQPQHF. V is TRBV6-1 and J is TRBJ1-5; the D gene is possibly TRBD1 (5 bases). Germline CDR1 is MNHNS and CDR2 is SASEGT. The CDR3 is 16 amino acids. Trimming removed 3 bases from V and 2 bases from J, with 14 bases in between.

In DNA, the CDR3 is TGTGCCAGCAGTTTAGGGACAGGAGCTATGTTGCCCCAGCATTTT. Translating it yields CASSLGTGAMLPQHF. The chain uses TRBV28 and TRBJ1-5, with 8 bases that match TRBD1. The germline V gene encodes CDR1 MDHEN and CDR2 SYDVKM. The CDR3 has 15 residues. V dropped 2 bases and J dropped 9; count of bases not matched to a gene: 9.

This clone has a single count. This chain joins TRBV18 and TRBJ1-2; possibly TRBD1 for D (5 bases). The V gene lost 3 bases and the J gene lost 3 bases, with 5 bases spanning the gap. The CDR3 extends over 12 amino acids. Per germline, CDR1 KGHSH and CDR2 LQKENI. The chain's CDR3 is CASSPTDYGYTF. CDR3 coding DNA: TGTGCCAGCTCACCGACAGACTATGGCTACACCTTC. Full variable domain (outside the CDR3, taken from reference TRBV18 and TRBJ1-2): NAGVMQNPRHLVRRRGQEARLRCSPMKGHSHVYWYRQLPEEGLKFMVYLQKENIIDESGMPKERFSAEFPKEGPSILRIQQVVRGDSAAYFCASSPTDYGYTFGSGTRLTVV.

The V gene is TRBV6-5, the J gene TRBJ2-7; possibly TRBD1 for D (7 bases). V gave up 0 bases and J gave up 5 bases, with 17 bases separating them. The CDR3 spans 16 residues. Germline V lookup: CDR1 MNHEY, CDR2 SVGAGI. CDR3 coding DNA: TGTGCCAGCAGTTACTCGAGGGCGCAGGGGGAGGACGAGCAGTACTTC. Translated, it gives CASSYSRAQGEDEQYF.

The J gene is TRBJ2-1, the V gene TRBV5-4, with 9 bases matching TRBD1. There are 15 residues in the CDR3. Trimming cost V 6 bases and J 3 bases; bases outside gene matches: 7. The germline V gene encodes CDR1 SGHNT and CDR2 YYREEE (reference sequence). CDR3: CASNQQGAYYNEQFF. The CDR3 nucleotides are TGTGCCAGCAACCAACAGGGGGCATACTACAATGAGCAGTTCTTC.

V usage is TRBV19 and J usage is TRBJ1-1; 7 nucleotides match TRBD1. This CDR3 region has 14 residues. The germline CDR1 and CDR2 sequences are LNHDA and SQIVND (reference sequence). V dropped 5 bases and J dropped 1; count of bases not matched to a gene: 4. DNA for the CDR3: TGTGCCAGTAGTGCGGGACAGAGGAACACTGAAGCTTTCTTT. Translation gives CASSAGQRNTEAFF.

CDR3 nucleotide sequence: TGTGCCAGTAGTTCGGGGAGAATCTTGTTTAGTGAGCAGTTCTTC. Encoded protein: CASSSGRILFSEQFF. The rearrangement links TRBV19 to TRBJ2-1, with D possibly being TRBD2 (5 bases). The CDR3 has 15 residues. V was cut by 5 bases and J by 9 bases, with 20 bases left in between. Germline CDR1 LNHDA, CDR2 SQIVND (reference sequence).

The chain carries TRBV19 and TRBJ1-2, with 7 bases identical to TRBD1. CDR1 and CDR2 (germline): LNHDA, SQIVND (reference sequence). The CDR3 extends over 15 amino acids. Trimming cost V 6 bases and J 5 bases; bases outside gene matches: 12. CDR3 sequence reads: CASSVYSGQLYGYTF. CDR3 sequence (DNA): TGTGCCAGTAGCGTCTACTCGGGACAGTTATATGGCTACACCTTC.

This chain joins TRBV25-1 and TRBJ2-7; 10 bases match TRBD2. The V gene's germline CDR1 is MGHDK and CDR2 SYGVNS. This CDR3 comprises 15 residues. With V trimmed by 3 bases and J by 8 bases, 10 bases remained unmatched. CDR3 nucleotides: TGTGCCAGCAGTGATTCATCTAGCGGGGGAGTTAAGCAGTACTTC. It specifies CASSDSSSGGVKQYF.